The 20 T cell receptor beta chains presented below share a single source sample, sequenced in a study of technical replicates of blood from several donors. The protocol was immunoSEQ multiplex PCR, while the TCRdb copy is restricted to in-frame clones and leaves out a portion. Among 74,000 or so clones, about 96% were seen once, and the ten largest hold 0.3% to 0.35%. What was sequenced was T cells isolated from PBMCs. These receptor sequences come from a human donor in good health.

The chain couples TRBV30 to TRBJ1-1; D is possibly TRBD1 (5 bases). CDR3 length: 14 amino acids. Trimming took off 2 bases at V and 8 bases at J, with 18 bases between the two ends. Germline CDR1 and CDR2: GTSNPN and SVGIG (reference sequence). CDR3 nucleotides: TGTGCCTGGAGTCCCCTCCAGGGTTCAAAAGAAGCTTTCTTT. Amino acids: CAWSPLQGSKEAFF.

Concerning this clone: Other DNA sequences from this sample encode an identical CDR3 as well. The chain uses TRBV5-1 and TRBJ1-1; D uncertain. Per germline, CDR1 SGHRS and CDR2 YFSETQ. The CDR3 contains 14 residues. V was trimmed by 0 bases and J by 1 base, leaving 7 bases between them. In nucleotides, the CDR3 is TGCGCCAGCAGCTTGGTTGGGCAGAACACTGAAGCTTTCTTT. This sequence encodes CASSLVGQNTEAFF.

As for this clone: One end of the junction fails to match germline, which may point to a read error. The chain couples TRBV11-2 to TRBJ2-2; the match to TRBD1 covers 8 bases. This CDR3 has 14 residues. CDR1 is SGHAT, CDR2 FQNNGV, per germline. Here the CDR3 reads CASSIDRGTGELFF. The CDR3 DNA reads TGTGCCAGCAGCATAGACAGGGGCACCGGGGAGCTGTTTTTT.

The count of this clone is one. The genes are TRBV7-2 and TRBJ2-5, with a tentative D call TRBD1 (8 bases). Germline V gene sequence: CDR1 SGHTA, CDR2 FQGNSA. V shed 3 bases and J shed 4 bases, with 15 bases lying between them. The CDR3 loop spans 15 amino acids. CDR3 nucleotides: TGTGCCAGCAGCTTCGACAGGGGAGGGGGAGAGACCCAGTACTTC. It encodes CASSFDRGGGETQYF.

Only one count was recorded for this clone. The CDR3: CASSLTGHYNQPQHF. CDR3 nucleotide sequence: TGTGCCAGCAGTCTGACAGGGCACTACAATCAGCCCCAGCATTTT. This sequence joins TRBV6-6 and TRBJ1-5; 7 nucleotides agree with TRBD1. Unmatched junction bases numbered 7, after V lost 5 bases and J lost 3 bases. Germline V CDR1 and CDR2: MNHNY, SVGAGI (reference sequence). The CDR3 loop spans 15 amino acids.

The rearrangement joins TRBV4-1 to TRBJ1-5; no clear D gene. The CDR3 covers 12 residues. The germline V gene has CDR1 MGHRA and CDR2 YSYEKL. The V end lost 0 bases, the J end lost 9 bases, and 6 bases lay between the germline ends. This CDR3 is CASSQESRPQHF. The CDR3, as DNA: TGCGCCAGCAGCCAAGAGAGTCGGCCCCAGCATTTT.

CDR3 nucleotides: TGTGCCAGCAGCAACCCGGGACTAGCGGGGAACAATGAGCAGTTCTTC. Protein product: CASSNPGLAGNNEQFF. J is TRBJ2-1 and V is TRBV7-9; TRBD2 matches at 13 bases. CDR1 and CDR2 (germline): SEHNR, FQNEAQ (reference sequence). The V and J ends lost 5 bases and 5 bases, in that order; junction bases with no gene match: 6. This CDR3 is 16 amino acids long.

This clone was recorded only once. The chain recombines TRBV4-3 with TRBJ2-2, with 8 bases aligning to TRBD2. The ends lost 0 bases at V and 0 bases at J; junction bases unmatched: 6. Germline CDR1 is LGHNA and CDR2 is YSLEER. The CDR3 runs 18 residues. CDR3 DNA sequence: TGCGCCAGCAGCCAAGACCCCTTAGCGGGGTCGAACACCGGGGAGCTGTTTTTT. It codes for CASSQDPLAGSNTGELFF.

V gene TRBV7-9 combines with J gene TRBJ2-1, with D tentatively TRBD2 (5 bases). The germline V gene has CDR1 SEHNR and CDR2 FQNEAQ (reference sequence). V was cut by 1 base and J by 10 bases, with 8 bases left in between. The CDR3 length is 12 residues. The CDR3 DNA is TGTGCCAGCAGCTTAGGCGGGTGGGAGCAGTTCTTC. Protein: CASSLGGWEQFF.

In its sample, this clone was seen once. CDR3 sequence (DNA): TGTGCCAGCAGCATACCGGGACTGACCTACGAGCAGTACTTC. The encoded protein is CASSIPGLTYEQYF. The chain links TRBV13 to TRBJ2-7; TRBD2 might be the D (6 bases). V was shortened by 5 bases and J by 2 bases, with 13 bases between the two germline ends. Germline values: CDR1 PRHDT, CDR2 FYEKMQ (reference sequence). The CDR3 sequence is 14 residues long.

The rearrangement uses TRBV6-5 and TRBJ1-4; weak D call: TRBD1 (6 bases). The CDR3 length is 14 residues. V was pared by 4 bases and J by 7 bases, with 13 bases between. CDR1 is MNHEY, CDR2 SVGAGI, per germline. Written as DNA, the CDR3 is TGTGCCAGCAGTTCGCAGGGGATAGGTGAAAAACTGTTTTTT. Protein sequence: CASSSQGIGEKLFF.

The chain is built from TRBV27 and TRBJ2-5, with TRBD1 matching over 7 bases. The CDR3 covers 15 residues. The junction had 7 bases not matched to a gene; V was cut back by 5 bases and J by 1 base. Germline V CDR1 and CDR2: MNHEY, SMNVEV (reference sequence). The CDR3 sequence is CASSPLTGPQETQYF. CDR3 nucleotide sequence: TGTGCCAGCAGTCCCCTGACAGGGCCCCAAGAGACCCAGTACTTC.

This chain's CDR3 is CASSDSPGNNSPLHF. The CDR3 nucleotides are TGTGCCAGCAGTGACTCGCCAGGGAACAATTCACCCCTCCACTTT. The V call is TRBV6-4, the J call TRBJ1-6, with TRBD1 as a possible D gene (5 bases). Germline V lookup: CDR1 MRHNA, CDR2 SNTAGT. V was pared by 0 bases and J by 7 bases, with 10 bases between. The CDR3 consists of 15 residues.

This clone was found once. This chain links TRBV29-1 with TRBJ2-3; TRBD2 aligns across 7 bases. There are 14 residues in the CDR3. From germline, CDR1 is SQVTM and CDR2 ANQGSEA. The trim removed 3 bases at V and 0 bases at J, leaving 3 bases unmatched. The CDR3 is CSVDPSGSTDTQYF. The CDR3 DNA sequence: TGCAGCGTTGACCCTAGCGGAAGCACAGATACGCAGTATTTT.

The V and J genes are TRBV21-1 and TRBJ1-2; TRBD1 reflects the table's D call only, with no check against the DNA. TRBV21-1 is listed as a pseudogene. This CDR3 comprises 16 residues. This CDR3 is CASSLHYRGPNYGYTF. For the CDR3, the DNA is TGTGCCAGCAGCTTGCACTACAGGGGGCCTAACTATGGCTACACCTTC.

This sequence joins TRBV27 and TRBJ2-7; no reliable D call. Trimming took off 9 bases at V and 0 bases at J, with 18 bases between the two ends. CDR1 and CDR2 (germline): MNHEY, SMNVEV (reference sequence). The CDR3 runs 15 residues. This CDR3 is CASTSLDSSSYEQYF. DNA of the CDR3: TGTGCCAGTACGAGCCTAGATTCGAGCTCCTACGAGCAGTACTTC.

V is TRBV7-9 and J is TRBJ2-2; D perhaps matches TRBD1 (5 bases). V lost 5 bases to trimming and J lost 6 bases, with 10 bases between them. The CDR3 runs to 13 residues. Germline CDR1 and CDR2: SEHNR and FQNEAQ (reference sequence). In DNA form, the CDR3 reads TGTGCCAGCAGCCTAGAAGGGGCCGGGGAGCTGTTTTTT. Translated: CASSLEGAGELFF.

The chain employs TRBV25-1 and TRBJ2-3; the match to TRBD1 covers 8 bases. Germline V gene data show CDR1 as MGHDK and CDR2 as SYGVNS. CDR3 size: 17 residues. The J segment lost 5 bases and the V segment lost 3 bases, leaving 13 bases of the junction unmatched. The CDR3 spells CASSEVKGTGFGDTQYF. Here the CDR3 DNA reads TGTGCCAGCAGTGAGGTTAAGGGGACAGGCTTTGGAGATACGCAGTATTTT.

The J gene is TRBJ2-2, the V gene TRBV7-9, with TRBD2 matching over 8 bases. V gave up 0 bases and J gave up 6 bases; unmatched junction bases: 9. The V gene's germline CDR1 is SEHNR and CDR2 FQNEAQ (reference sequence). This CDR3 is built from 17 residues. CDR3 region: CASSLADGGRSPGELFF. CDR3 bases: TGTGCCAGCAGCTTAGCTGATGGCGGGAGGTCCCCCGGGGAGCTGTTTTTT.

The chain links TRBV7-2 to TRBJ1-1; the D gene is possibly TRBD1 (6 bases). The V end was cut by 2 bases, the J end by 5 bases, with 12 bases between. The CDR3 is 14 amino acids. Germline V CDR1 and CDR2: SGHTA, FQGNSA. The CDR3 nucleotides are TGTGCCAGCAGCTTACGCGGGGGCGGAACTGAAGCTTTCTTT. It yields the protein CASSLRGGGTEAFF.